The 21 T cell receptor beta chains in this list originate from one sample, sequenced in a study of beta chain features in type 1 diabetes. Points from the study as a whole: TCRB CDR3s were moderately but significantly shorter in Type 1 diabetes patients in all four CD4+ subsets.

Expressed TCRB transcripts were sequenced after all isolated RNA was converted to cDNA. Data came from immunoSEQ multiplex PCR; TCRdb stores just in-frame clones and leaves some out. The repertoire holds some 240,000 clones, about a sixth seen once, with about 0.085% in the top ten. Their antigens are not known. The sequencing sample was made of naive CD4+ T cells from blood. Receptor source: a man younger than 40 with type 1 diabetes.

This clone has only a few counts. The J gene is TRBJ2-1, the V gene TRBV5-4, with TRBD2 matching 11 bases. This CDR3 has 16 residues. The germline CDR1 and CDR2 sequences are SGHNT and YYREEE (reference sequence). V lost 0 bases, J lost 4 bases, and 3 bases stayed unmatched. The CDR3 here is CASSLGGTSGYNEQFF. In nucleotides, the CDR3 is TGTGCCAGCAGCTTGGGAGGGACTAGCGGATACAATGAGCAGTTCTTC.

The chain joins TRBV7-2 to TRBJ2-2; D is uncertain. The CDR3 runs to 16 residues. Trimming shortened V by 4 bases and J by 3 bases, and 15 bases separated the two germline ends. Germline-derived CDR1 and CDR2 are SGHTA and FQGNSA. The CDR3 is CASSSWVNPDTGELFF. As DNA, the CDR3 is TGTGCCAGCAGCTCCTGGGTGAACCCCGACACCGGGGAGCTGTTTTTT.

This clone has just a few counts. The V call is TRBV30, the J call TRBJ2-7; D is unclear. From germline, CDR1 is GTSNPN and CDR2 SVGIG (reference sequence). The length of the CDR3 is 12 residues. The germline V and J ends were trimmed by 0 bases and 2 bases, with 5 bases remaining between them. In nucleotides, the CDR3 is TGTGCCTGGAGTGTAAATCCCTACGAGCAGTACTTC. As protein: CAWSVNPYEQYF.

In its sample, this clone was seen a few times. CDR3 sequence: CSGRTSGRADEQFF. In nucleotides, the CDR3 is TGCAGCGGCCGGACTAGCGGGAGGGCCGATGAGCAGTTCTTC. J is TRBJ2-1 and V is TRBV29-1; 15 positions agree with TRBD2. This CDR3 has 14 residues. V shed 7 bases, J shed 8 bases, and the junction held 6 bases outside the gene matches. In germline, CDR1 is SQVTM, CDR2 ANQGSEA.

This clone was seen a handful of times. The V call is TRBV18, the J call TRBJ1-5, with D unresolved. Germline V gives CDR1 KGHSH, CDR2 LQKENI. The ends were cut back, 1 base at V and 6 bases at J, with 22 bases in the middle. The CDR3 spans 18 residues. The CDR3 nucleotides read TGTGCCAGCTCACCACAGGTAGGGTCGACCGATCCAGGTCAGCCCCAGCATTTT. As protein: CASSPQVGSTDPGQPQHF.

There are a few counts of this clone. The chain joins TRBV4-2 to TRBJ1-1, with 8 bases matching TRBD1. The CDR3 runs to 15 residues. Germline V gene lookup returns CDR1 LGHNA and CDR2 YNFKEQ. Trimming removed 6 bases from V and 7 bases from J; junction bases left unmatched: 13. This CDR3 reads CASSKGGAGGNEAFF. In DNA, the CDR3 is TGTGCCAGCAGTAAAGGAGGGGCAGGGGGCAATGAAGCTTTCTTT.

As for this clone: Other DNA sequences in the sample encode the same CDR3. The chain joins TRBV28 to TRBJ2-1; 10 bases are shared with TRBD2. Germline CDR1 MDHEN, CDR2 SYDVKM. After removal of 4 bases from V and 0 bases from J, the junction contained 6 bases not matched to a gene. The CDR3 contains 17 residues. CDR3 bases: TGTGCCAGCAGTTCCGGGGCTAGCGGGAGCTCCTACAATGAGCAGTTCTTC. Translated: CASSSGASGSSYNEQFF.

This chain joins TRBV5-4 and TRBJ2-1, with D hard to call. The CDR3 extends over 14 amino acids. Deletions cut 4 bases from V and 5 bases from J, with 13 bases between. The V gene's germline CDR1 is SGHNT and CDR2 YYREEE (reference sequence). The DNA of the CDR3 is TGTGCCAGCAGCGAAATCAGCCCGGACAATGAGCAGTTCTTC. Protein product: CASSEISPDNEQFF.

This clone occurred a few times. The CDR3 DNA is TGTGCTAGTGGTCCGGGACAGGGGTCACACAATGAGCAGTTCTTC. This sequence encodes CASGPGQGSHNEQFF. The chain uses TRBV12-5 and TRBJ2-1, with TRBD1 identical over 10 bases. The junction had 6 bases not matched to a gene; V was cut back by 5 bases and J by 5 bases. This CDR3 comprises 15 residues. Germline V gene sequence: CDR1 LGHNT, CDR2 FRNRAP.

This clone was seen only a few times. In nucleotides, the CDR3 is TGCGCCAGCAGCCTAGGGACTAGCGGAATCTTGGAGCAGTACTTC. It encodes CASSLGTSGILEQYF. The chain carries TRBV5-1 and TRBJ2-7, with 11 bases that match TRBD2. V was pared by 4 bases and J by 7 bases, with 10 bases of the junction left unmatched. Germline loops: CDR1 SGHRS, CDR2 YFSETQ. There are 15 residues in the CDR3.

The chain joins TRBV25-1 to TRBJ2-5, with a possible D match to TRBD1 (6 bases). Trimming removed 4 bases from V and 7 bases from J, with 16 bases in between. The germline V gene encodes CDR1 MGHDK and CDR2 SYGVNS. CDR3 length: 14 amino acids. The CDR3 DNA reads TGTGCCAGCAGTGCGGACAGTCCCTCGGGGACCCAGTACTTC. This translates into CASSADSPSGTQYF.

This rearrangement joins TRBV7-3 to TRBJ2-2; a possible D gene is TRBD2 (5 bases). The CDR3 has 16 amino acids. The germline V and J ends were trimmed by 5 bases and 4 bases, with 17 bases remaining between them. The V gene's germline CDR1 is SGHTA and CDR2 FQGTGA. CDR3 region: CASSPDGGLRTGELFF. CDR3 nucleotide sequence: TGTGCCAGCAGCCCTGACGGCGGGCTTCGCACCGGGGAGCTGTTTTTT. The variable domain in full, completed from reference TRBV7-3 and TRBJ2-2, reads GAGVSQTPSNKVTEKGKYVELRCDPISGHTALYWYRQSLGQGPEFLIYFQGTGAADDSGLPNDRFFAVRPEGSVSTLKIQRTERGDSAVYLCASSPDGGLRTGELFFGEGSRLTVL.

The chain uses TRBV30 and TRBJ2-1; TRBD2 agrees at 9 bases. Losses at the gene ends were 4 bases for V and 6 bases for J; bases not matched to a gene: 4. CDR1 is GTSNPN, CDR2 SVGIG, per germline (reference sequence). The CDR3 is made up of 13 amino acids. CDR3 sequence reads: CAWNLAGTNEQFF. CDR3 sequence (DNA): TGTGCCTGGAATCTAGCGGGGACCAATGAGCAGTTCTTC.

The gene calls are TRBV6-1 and TRBJ2-4, with D hard to call. Germline CDR1 is MNHNS and CDR2 is SASEGT. This CDR3 is built from 13 residues. V was clipped by 2 bases and J by 5 bases, with 7 bases between them. CDR3 sequence (DNA): TGTGCCAGCAGTGAATTAGTGCAAAACATTCAGTACTTC. Translation gives CASSELVQNIQYF.

The chain links TRBV27 to TRBJ2-1; a weak D match, TRBD1 (6 bases). Germline loops: CDR1 MNHEY, CDR2 SMNVEV (reference sequence). The CDR3 covers 13 residues. Trimming removed 6 bases at V and 7 bases at J, with 13 bases between. In DNA, the CDR3 is TGTGCCAGCAGCCTGGCAGGGACAAATGAGCAGTTCTTC. Encoded protein: CASSLAGTNEQFF.

There are a few counts of this clone. The gene calls are TRBV29-1 and TRBJ2-1; D not certain. The CDR3 consists of 14 residues. With 0 bases removed from V and 3 bases from J, the gap between germline ends came to 9 bases. Germline V gives CDR1 SQVTM, CDR2 ANQGSEA. DNA for the CDR3: TGCAGCGTTGAAGAAATCGCAGTCTACAATGAGCAGTTCTTC. Its protein product is CSVEEIAVYNEQFF.

DNA of the CDR3: TGTGCCAGCAGCGTAGAATGGGGGGCAAGTTCCAAAAACATTCAGTACTTC. Translated: CASSVEWGASSKNIQYF. The V and J genes are TRBV28 and TRBJ2-4; either TRBD1 or TRBD2 may supply D (6 bases each). The germline CDR1 and CDR2 sequences are MDHEN and SYDVKM. CDR3 length: 17 amino acids. V lost 6 bases and J lost 2, with 20 bases in between.

The chain couples TRBV9 to TRBJ1-5, with a weak D call TRBD1 (5 bases). This CDR3 contains 14 residues. Trimming stripped 3 bases from V and 3 bases from J, with 10 bases between. Germline CDR1 is SGDLS and CDR2 is YYNGEE. Written as DNA, the CDR3 is TGTGCCAGCAGCGAGGGACTCACCAATCAGCCCCAGCATTTT. It encodes CASSEGLTNQPQHF.

This clone was seen more than once but under ten times. The gene calls are TRBV7-2 and TRBJ2-5; possible D gene TRBD2, 7 bases. Germline V CDR1 and CDR2: SGHTA, FQGNSA. Trimming left V 4 bases short and J 0 bases short, with 18 bases between. The CDR3 runs to 17 residues. As DNA, the CDR3 is TGTGCCAGCAGCTCCCCAAAGGGAGGGACATACCAAGAGACCCAGTACTTC. It is translated as CASSSPKGGTYQETQYF.

This clone was recorded only once. The chain joins TRBV20-1 to TRBJ1-1; tentatively, D is TRBD1 (5 bases). Germline-derived CDR1 and CDR2 are DFQATT and SNEGSKA (reference sequence). V gave up 4 bases and J gave up 8 bases, with 11 bases separating them. The CDR3 has 11 residues. CDR3 sequence reads: CSAIWGKEAFF. CDR3 nucleotides: TGCAGTGCTATCTGGGGGAAGGAAGCTTTCTTT.

This clone has just a few counts. The chain uses TRBV29-1 and TRBJ2-2; D is undetermined. Germline-derived CDR1 and CDR2 are SQVTM and ANQGSEA. This CDR3 is 14 amino acids long. Between the trimmed V and J ends, which lost 1 base and 4 bases, there was a span of 10 bases. The CDR3 bases are TGCAGCGTTGAAGCCCGGCCAGGCACCGGGGAGCTGTTTTTT. Protein sequence: CSVEARPGTGELFF.